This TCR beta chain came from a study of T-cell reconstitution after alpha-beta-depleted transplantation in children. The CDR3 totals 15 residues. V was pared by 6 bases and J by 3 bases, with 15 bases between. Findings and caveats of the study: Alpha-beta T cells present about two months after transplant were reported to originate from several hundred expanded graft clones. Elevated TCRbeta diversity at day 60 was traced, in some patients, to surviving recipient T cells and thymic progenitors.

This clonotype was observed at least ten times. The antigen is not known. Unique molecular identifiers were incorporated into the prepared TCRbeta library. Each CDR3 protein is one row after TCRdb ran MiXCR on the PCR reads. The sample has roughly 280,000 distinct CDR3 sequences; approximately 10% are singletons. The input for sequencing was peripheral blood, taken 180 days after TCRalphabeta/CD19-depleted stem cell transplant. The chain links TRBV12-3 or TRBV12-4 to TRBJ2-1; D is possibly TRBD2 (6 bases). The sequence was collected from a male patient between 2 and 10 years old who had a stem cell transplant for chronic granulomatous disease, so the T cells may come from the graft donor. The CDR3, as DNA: TGTGCCAGCAGGGGGGGTCCGAGGGGCTACAATGAGCAGTTCTTC. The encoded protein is CASRGGPRGYNEQFF.